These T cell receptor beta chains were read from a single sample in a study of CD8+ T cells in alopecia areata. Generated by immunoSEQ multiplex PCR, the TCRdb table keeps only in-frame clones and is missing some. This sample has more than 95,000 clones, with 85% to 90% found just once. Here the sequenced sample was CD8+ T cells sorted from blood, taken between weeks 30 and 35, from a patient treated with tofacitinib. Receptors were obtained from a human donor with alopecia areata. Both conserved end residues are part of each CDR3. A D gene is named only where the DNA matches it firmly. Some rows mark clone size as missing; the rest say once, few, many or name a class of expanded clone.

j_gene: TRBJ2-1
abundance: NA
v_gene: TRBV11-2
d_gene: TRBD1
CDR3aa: CASSPRPGTGQNNEQFF
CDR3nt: TGTGCCAGCAGCCCTAGACCCGGGACAGGACAGAACAATGAGCAGTTCTTC

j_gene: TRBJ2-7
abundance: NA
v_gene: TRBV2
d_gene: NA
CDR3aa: CASSLAYEQYF
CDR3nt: TGTGCCAGCAGCCTCGCTTACGAGCAGTACTTC

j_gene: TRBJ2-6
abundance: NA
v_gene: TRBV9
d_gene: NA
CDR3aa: CASSVGDFSTRPGANVLTF
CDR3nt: TGTGCCAGCAGCGTAGGTGACTTTTCTACCCGTCCTGGGGCCAACGTCCTGACTTTC

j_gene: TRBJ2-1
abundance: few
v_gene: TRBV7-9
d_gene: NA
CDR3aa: CASSFPLHDEQFF
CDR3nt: TGTGCCAGCAGCTTCCCCCTACACGATGAGCAGTTCTTC

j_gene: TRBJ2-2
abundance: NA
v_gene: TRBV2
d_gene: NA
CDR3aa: CASSDPTGELFF
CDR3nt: TGTGCCAGCAGTGACCCCACCGGGGAGCTGTTTTTT

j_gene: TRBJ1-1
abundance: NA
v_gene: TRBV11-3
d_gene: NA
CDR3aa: CASSLWAYTEAFF
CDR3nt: TGTGCCAGCAGCTTATGGGCGTACACTGAAGCTTTCTTT

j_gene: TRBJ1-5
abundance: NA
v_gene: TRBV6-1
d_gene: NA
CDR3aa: CASSIGSNSNQPQHF
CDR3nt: TGTGCCAGCAGCATCGGGAGTAATAGCAATCAGCCCCAGCATTTT

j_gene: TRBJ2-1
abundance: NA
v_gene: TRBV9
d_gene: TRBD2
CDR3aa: CASSVSGSEQFF
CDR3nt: TGTGCCAGCAGCGTAAGCGGGAGTGAGCAGTTCTTC

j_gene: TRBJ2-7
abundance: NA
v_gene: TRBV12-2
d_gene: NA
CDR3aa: CASRFKAGTGQDEQYF
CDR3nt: TGTGCAAGTCGCTTTAAAGCGGGGACAGGGCAAGACGAGCAGTACTTC

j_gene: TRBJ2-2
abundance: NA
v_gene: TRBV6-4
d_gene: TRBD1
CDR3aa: CASSDSETGEPGELFF
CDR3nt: TGTGCCAGCAGTGACTCTGAGACAGGGGAGCCCGGGGAGCTGTTTTTT

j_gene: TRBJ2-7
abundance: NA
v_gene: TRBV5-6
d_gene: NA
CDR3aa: CASSPGSTYEQYF
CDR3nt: TGTGCCAGCAGCCCCGGATCGACCTACGAGCAGTACTTC

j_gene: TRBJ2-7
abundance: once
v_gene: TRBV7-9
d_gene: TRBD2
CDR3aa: CASRTSSHEQYF
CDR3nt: TGTGCCAGCAGGACTAGCTCCCACGAGCAGTACTTC